This T cell receptor (beta chain) was observed in a study of blood T cell repertoires in COVID-19. About the research overall: Whether acute or convalescent, the COVID-19 samples came from the United States, Italy and Spain.

Per the authors' pipeline: Nucleated cell counts were estimated from reference gene primer amplification. Method: immunoSEQ multiplex PCR; TCRdb's copy keeps in-frame clones and lacks some. D and trimming were read from the DNA, whereas the V and J calls and clone size are those reported in that table. The table includes about 130,000 clones, about 85% detected once. The CDR3 runs 16 residues. Trimming cost V 1 base and J 6 bases; bases outside gene matches: 7. Germline-derived CDR1 and CDR2 are SGHVS and FQNEAQ. Sequenced sample: peripheral blood. The genes are TRBV7-8 and TRBJ2-1; 9 bases line up with TRBD2. The TCR was taken from a man in his forties with active or convalescent COVID-19. The DNA of the CDR3 is TGTGCCAGCAGCTTAGGACTGGCGGGGGGGCGCAATGAGCAGTTCTTC. Amino acid sequence: CASSLGLAGGRNEQFF.